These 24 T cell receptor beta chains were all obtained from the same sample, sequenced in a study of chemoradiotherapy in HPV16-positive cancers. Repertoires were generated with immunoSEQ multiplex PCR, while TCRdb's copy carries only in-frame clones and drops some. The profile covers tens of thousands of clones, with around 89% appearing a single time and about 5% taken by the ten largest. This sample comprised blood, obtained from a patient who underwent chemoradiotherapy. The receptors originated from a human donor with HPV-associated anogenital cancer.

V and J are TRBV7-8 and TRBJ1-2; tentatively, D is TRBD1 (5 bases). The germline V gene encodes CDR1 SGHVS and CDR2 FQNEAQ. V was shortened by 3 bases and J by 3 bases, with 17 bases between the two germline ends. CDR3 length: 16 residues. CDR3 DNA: TGTGCCAGCAGCTTTGATCCCGCCGGGACCGACTATGGCTACACCTTC. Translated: CASSFDPAGTDYGYTF.

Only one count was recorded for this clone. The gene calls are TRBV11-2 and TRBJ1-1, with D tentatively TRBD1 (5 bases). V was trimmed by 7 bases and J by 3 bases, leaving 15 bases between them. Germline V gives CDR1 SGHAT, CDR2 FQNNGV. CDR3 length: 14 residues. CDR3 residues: CASKRIGEDTEAFF. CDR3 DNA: TGTGCCAGCAAAAGAATAGGGGAGGACACTGAAGCTTTCTTT.

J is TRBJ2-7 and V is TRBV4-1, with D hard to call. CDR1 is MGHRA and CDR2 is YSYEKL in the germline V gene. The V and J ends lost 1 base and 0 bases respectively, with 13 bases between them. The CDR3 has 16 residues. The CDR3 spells CASSQGMRRYSYEQYF. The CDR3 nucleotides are TGCGCCAGCAGCCAAGGGATGAGGCGATACTCCTACGAGCAGTACTTC.

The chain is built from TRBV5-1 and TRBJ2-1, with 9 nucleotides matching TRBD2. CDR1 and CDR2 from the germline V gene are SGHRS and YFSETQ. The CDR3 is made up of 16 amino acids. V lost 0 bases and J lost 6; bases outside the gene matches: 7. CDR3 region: CASSLAPSGTLNEQFF. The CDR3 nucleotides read TGCGCCAGCAGCTTGGCCCCTAGCGGGACTCTCAATGAGCAGTTCTTC.

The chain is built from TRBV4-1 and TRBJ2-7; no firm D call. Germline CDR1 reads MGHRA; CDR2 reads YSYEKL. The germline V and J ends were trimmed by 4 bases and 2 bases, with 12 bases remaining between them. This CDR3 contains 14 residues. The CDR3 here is CASSPLTRAYEQYF. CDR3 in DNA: TGCGCCAGCAGCCCGCTTACTCGAGCCTACGAGCAGTACTTC.

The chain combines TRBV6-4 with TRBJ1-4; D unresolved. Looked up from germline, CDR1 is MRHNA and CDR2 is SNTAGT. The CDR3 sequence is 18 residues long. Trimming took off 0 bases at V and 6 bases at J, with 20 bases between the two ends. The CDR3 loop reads CASSDSTTQQKDDEKLFF. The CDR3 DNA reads TGTGCCAGCAGTGACTCGACCACCCAGCAGAAAGATGATGAAAAACTGTTTTTT.

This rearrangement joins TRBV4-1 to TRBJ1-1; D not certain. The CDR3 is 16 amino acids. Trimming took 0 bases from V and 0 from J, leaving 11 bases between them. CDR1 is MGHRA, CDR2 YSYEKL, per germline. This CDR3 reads CASSQEGPVMNTEAFF. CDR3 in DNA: TGCGCCAGCAGCCAAGAAGGCCCGGTTATGAACACTGAAGCTTTCTTT.

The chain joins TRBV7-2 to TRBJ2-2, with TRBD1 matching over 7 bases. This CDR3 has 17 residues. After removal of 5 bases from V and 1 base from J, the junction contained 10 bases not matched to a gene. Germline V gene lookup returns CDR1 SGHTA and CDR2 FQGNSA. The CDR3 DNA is TGTGCCAGCAGCAACCGGGACAGAGCAATGAACACCGGGGAGCTGTTTTTT. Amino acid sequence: CASSNRDRAMNTGELFF.

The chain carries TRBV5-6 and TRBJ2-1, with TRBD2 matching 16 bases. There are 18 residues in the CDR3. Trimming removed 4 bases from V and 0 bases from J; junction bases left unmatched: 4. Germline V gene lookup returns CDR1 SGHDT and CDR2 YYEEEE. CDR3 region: CASSPGLAGGLSYNEQFF. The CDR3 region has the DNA TGTGCCAGCAGCCCGGGACTAGCGGGGGGGCTCTCCTACAATGAGCAGTTCTTC.

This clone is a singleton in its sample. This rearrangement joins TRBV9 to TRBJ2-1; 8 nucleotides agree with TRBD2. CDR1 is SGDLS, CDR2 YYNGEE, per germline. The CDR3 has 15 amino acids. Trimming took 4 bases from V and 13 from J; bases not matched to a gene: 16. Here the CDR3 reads CASSHSTGSGMSQFF. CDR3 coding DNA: TGTGCCAGCAGCCATTCTACGGGTAGCGGGATGAGTCAGTTCTTC.

CDR3 DNA: TGCGCCAGCAGCTTAAGGATTATGGGCGGGAGATCGGCCAAAAACATTCAGTACTTC. It codes for CASSLRIMGGRSAKNIQYF. The rearrangement links TRBV5-1 to TRBJ2-4; 7 bases are shared with TRBD2. V lost 2 bases to trimming and J lost 1 base; unmatched junction nucleotides: 15. Germline CDR1 and CDR2: SGHRS and YFSETQ. The CDR3 spans 19 residues.

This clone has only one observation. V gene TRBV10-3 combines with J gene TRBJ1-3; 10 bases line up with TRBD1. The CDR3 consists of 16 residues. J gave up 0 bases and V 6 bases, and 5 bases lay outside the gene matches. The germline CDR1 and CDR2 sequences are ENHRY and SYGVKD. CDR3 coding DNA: TGTGCCATCAGGGCGGGACAGGGGCTCTCTGGAAACACCATATATTTT. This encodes CAIRAGQGLSGNTIYF.

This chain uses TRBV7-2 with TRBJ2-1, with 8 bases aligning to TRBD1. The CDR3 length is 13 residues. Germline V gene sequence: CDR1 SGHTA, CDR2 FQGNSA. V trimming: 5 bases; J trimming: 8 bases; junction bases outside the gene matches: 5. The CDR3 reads CASSIGQGYEQFF. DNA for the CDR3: TGTGCCAGCAGCATTGGACAGGGCTATGAGCAGTTCTTC.

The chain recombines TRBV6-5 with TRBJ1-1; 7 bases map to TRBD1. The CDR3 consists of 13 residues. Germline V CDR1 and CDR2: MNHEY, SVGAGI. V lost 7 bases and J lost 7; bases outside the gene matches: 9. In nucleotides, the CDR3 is TGTGCCAGCAATGACAGGGCAGTTGGTGAAGCTTTCTTT. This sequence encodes CASNDRAVGEAFF.

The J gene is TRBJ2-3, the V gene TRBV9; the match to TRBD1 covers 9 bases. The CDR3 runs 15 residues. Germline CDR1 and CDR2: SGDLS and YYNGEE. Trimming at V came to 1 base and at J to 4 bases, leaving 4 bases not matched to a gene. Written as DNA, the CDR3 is TGTGCCAGCAGCGTACGAACAGGGGGCCCAGATACGCAGTATTTT. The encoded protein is CASSVRTGGPDTQYF.

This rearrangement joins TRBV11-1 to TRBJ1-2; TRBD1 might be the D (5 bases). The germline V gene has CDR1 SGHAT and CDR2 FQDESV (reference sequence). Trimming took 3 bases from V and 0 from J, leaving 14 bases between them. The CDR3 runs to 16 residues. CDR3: CASSLGQGGPNYGYTF. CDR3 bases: TGTGCCAGCAGCTTGGGTCAGGGAGGACCTAACTATGGCTACACCTTC.

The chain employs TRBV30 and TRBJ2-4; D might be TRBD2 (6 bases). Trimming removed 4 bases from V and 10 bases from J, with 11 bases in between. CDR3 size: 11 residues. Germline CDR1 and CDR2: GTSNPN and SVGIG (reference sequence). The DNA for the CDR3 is TGTGCCTGGAATGGCGGGGAGATTCAGTACTTC. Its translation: CAWNGGEIQYF.

The CDR3 DNA reads as TGTGCCAGCAGTGAAGCTGGGCTAGCGGGTTACTACAATGAGCAGTTCTTC. Its protein product is CASSEAGLAGYYNEQFF. The chain links TRBV6-1 to TRBJ2-1; TRBD2 matches at 8 bases. Germline trimming cut 0 bases from V and 3 bases from J; bases unmatched to any gene: 7. This CDR3 comprises 17 residues. Germline V CDR1 and CDR2: MNHNS, SASEGT.

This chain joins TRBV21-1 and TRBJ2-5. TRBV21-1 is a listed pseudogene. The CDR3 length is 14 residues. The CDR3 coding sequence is TGTGCCAGCACTGTTACCGGTCAAAGGGAGACCCAGTACTTC. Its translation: CASTVTGQRETQYF.

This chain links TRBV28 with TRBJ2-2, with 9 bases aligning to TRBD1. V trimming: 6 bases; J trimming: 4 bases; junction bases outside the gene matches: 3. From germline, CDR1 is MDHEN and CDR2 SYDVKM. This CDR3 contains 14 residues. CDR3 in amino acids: CASRNRGPTGELFF. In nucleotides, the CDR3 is TGTGCCAGCAGAAACAGGGGGCCCACCGGGGAGCTGTTTTTT.

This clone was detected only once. In nucleotides, the CDR3 is TGTGCCAGCAGGAAGGGACTAGCGGGAGGGCTTACCGGGGAGCTGTTTTTT. Its translation is CASRKGLAGGLTGELFF. The chain carries TRBV25-1 and TRBJ2-2, with 16 bases fitting TRBD2. Germline loops: CDR1 MGHDK, CDR2 SYGVNS. The CDR3 totals 17 residues. V shed 6 bases and J 5 bases; nucleotides not matched to a gene: 6.

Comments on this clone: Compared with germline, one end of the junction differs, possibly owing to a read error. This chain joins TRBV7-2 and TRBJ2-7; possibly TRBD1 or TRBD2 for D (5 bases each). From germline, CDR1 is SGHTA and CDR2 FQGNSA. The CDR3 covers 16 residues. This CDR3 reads CASSPGHYTGSYGQYF. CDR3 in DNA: TGTGCCAGCAGCCCAGGGCATTATACGGGGTCCTACGGGCAGTACTTC.

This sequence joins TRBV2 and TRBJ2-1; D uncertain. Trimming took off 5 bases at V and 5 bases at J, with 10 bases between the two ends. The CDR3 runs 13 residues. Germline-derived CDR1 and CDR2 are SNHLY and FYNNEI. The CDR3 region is CASSMKQNNEQFF. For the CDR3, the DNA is TGTGCCAGCAGTATGAAACAGAACAATGAGCAGTTCTTC.

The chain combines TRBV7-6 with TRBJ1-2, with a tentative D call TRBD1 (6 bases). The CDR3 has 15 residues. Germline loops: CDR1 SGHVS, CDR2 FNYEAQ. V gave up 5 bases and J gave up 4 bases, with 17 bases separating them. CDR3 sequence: CASSPTTTGSYGYTF. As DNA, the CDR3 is TGTGCCAGCAGCCCAACTACGACAGGTTCCTATGGCTACACCTTC.